This T cell receptor (beta chain) was profiled in a study of control samples from healthy donors and cancer patients. Clones were sequenced by immunoSEQ multiplex PCR, and TCRdb holds only the in-frame ones, with some missing. The sample lists some 120,000 clones, 80% to 90% occurring once. CDR3 length equals 16 residues. From germline, CDR1 is KGHSH and CDR2 LQKENI. Trimming cost V 4 bases and J 0 bases, with 13 bases left between them. Sample: PBMCs. The J gene is TRBJ2-1, the V gene TRBV18; D not certain. The origin of this receptor is a woman aged 45-59 years with colorectal cancer. The CDR3 is CASSLHPGSSYNEQFF. Here the CDR3 DNA reads TGTGCCAGCTCACTCCACCCGGGTAGCTCCTACAATGAGCAGTTCTTC.